Included here is one T cell receptor (beta chain) sequence, with context. The data were taken from a study of blood T cell repertoires in COVID-19. Across the whole study: COVID-19 samples collected from the United States, Italy and Spain covered acute and convalescent phases. Nucleic acid was either cDNA or gDNA, and it came from T cells, B-cell-depleted T cells, or PBMCs.

This CDR3 is 16 amino acids long. V lost 0 bases, J lost 5 bases, and 9 bases stayed unmatched. Only in-frame clones appear in the TCRdb table, and some are missing; sequencing was by immunoSEQ multiplex PCR. The table includes over 200,000 clones, 70% to 90% detected once. The sequencing sample was made of peripheral blood. The chain is built from TRBV5-3 and TRBJ2-5; 8 bases match TRBD2. TRBV5-3 is sorted into the ORF group, with uncertain function. The source is a woman aged 18 to 35 who had recovered from COVID-19. CDR3 amino acids: CARSLEAAGARETQYF. Written as DNA, the CDR3 is TGTGCCAGAAGCTTGGAAGCAGCGGGAGCCAGGGAGACCCAGTACTTC.